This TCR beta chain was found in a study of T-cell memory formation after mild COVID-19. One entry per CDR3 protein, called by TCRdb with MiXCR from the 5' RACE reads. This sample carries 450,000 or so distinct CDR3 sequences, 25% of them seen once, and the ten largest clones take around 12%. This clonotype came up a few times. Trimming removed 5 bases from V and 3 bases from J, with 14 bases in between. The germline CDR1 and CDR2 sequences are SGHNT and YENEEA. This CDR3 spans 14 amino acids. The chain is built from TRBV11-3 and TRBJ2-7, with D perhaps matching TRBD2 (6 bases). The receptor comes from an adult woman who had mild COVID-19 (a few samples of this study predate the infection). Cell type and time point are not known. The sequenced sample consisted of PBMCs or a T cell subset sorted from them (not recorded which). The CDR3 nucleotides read TGTGCCAGCAGCGAGACCGGGAGAATCTACGAGCAGTACTTC. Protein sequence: CASSETGRIYEQYF.